Only one count was recorded for the clone carrying this TCR beta chain. Its antigen is as yet unknown. The TCR beta library used iRepertoire HTBI primers with Arm-PCR amplification of CDR3. Each CDR3 protein is one row after TCRdb ran MiXCR on the multiplex PCR reads. Among hundreds of thousands of distinct CDR3 sequences listed, about 16% were seen once. Specified time point: newly diagnosed GD, antithyroid drugs for less than 3 months. The TCR library was prepared using RNA isolated from PBMCs. The data belong to a study of regulatory T cells in long-lasting Graves disease. Overall study findings and caveats: Newly diagnosed disease favored TRBV20-1 and TRBJ2-1 over persistent disease. The study examined only peripheral blood, not thyroid tissue.

Germline V gene data show CDR1 as MNHNS and CDR2 as SASEGT. CDR3 length equals 16 residues. V was pared by 8 bases and J by 1 base, with 11 bases of the junction left unmatched. The same specimen was also included in a second study, on T cells in Graves' hyperthyroidism and ophthalmopathy. This second report adds: HTBI primers drove first-round RT-PCR of the TCR CDR3.

The sequencing used peripheral blood mononuclear cells (PBMCs), collected at new diagnosis, from a patient treated with antithyroid drugs. The chain has TRBV6-1 and TRBJ2-5, with 9 bases matching TRBD1. The sequence was obtained from a woman younger than 45 with Graves disease. The CDR3 sequence is CASSPQGAPIQETQYF. DNA of the CDR3: TGTGCCAGCTCACCACAGGGGGCCCCCATCCAAGAGACCCAGTACTTC.